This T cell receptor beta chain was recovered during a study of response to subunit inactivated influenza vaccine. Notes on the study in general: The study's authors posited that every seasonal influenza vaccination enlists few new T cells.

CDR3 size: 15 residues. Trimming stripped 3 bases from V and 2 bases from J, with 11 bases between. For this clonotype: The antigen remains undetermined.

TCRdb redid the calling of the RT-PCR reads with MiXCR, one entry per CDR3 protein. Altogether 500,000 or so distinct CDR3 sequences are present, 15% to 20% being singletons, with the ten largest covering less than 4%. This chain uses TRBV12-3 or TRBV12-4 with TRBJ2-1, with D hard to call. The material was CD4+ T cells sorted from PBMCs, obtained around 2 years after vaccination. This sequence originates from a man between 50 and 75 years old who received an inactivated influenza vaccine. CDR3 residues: CASSLLYTAYNEQFF. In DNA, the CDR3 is TGTGCCAGCAGTTTGTTATACACAGCCTACAATGAGCAGTTCTTC.